The next 23 T cell receptor beta chains were all read from a single sample in a study of CD8 T cells in Susac syndrome. An input of about 0.45 to 1 ug of RNA was subjected to reverse transcription using random hexamers. TCRdb re-derived calls from the immunoSEQ multiplex PCR reads in MiXCR, one entry per CDR3 protein. The sample has more than 130,000 distinct CDR3 sequences, approximately 95% seen once; the top ten hold approximately 0.25%. Sample: CD8+ T cells from PBMCs. The origin of the receptors is a human donor in good health.

The V gene is TRBV6-6, the J gene TRBJ2-3, with 12 bases aligning to TRBD2. The CDR3 length is 16 residues. Germline-derived CDR1 and CDR2 are MNHNY and SVGAGI (reference sequence). V was pared by 2 bases and J by 3 bases, with 3 bases of the junction left unmatched. The CDR3 nucleotides read TGTGCCAGCAGTTACCGACTAGCGGGGGAGACAGATACGCAGTATTTT. Its translation is CASSYRLAGETDTQYF.

The CDR3 region is CASSLAQPYEQYF. The DNA of the CDR3 is TGTGCCAGCAGTTTAGCCCAGCCCTACGAGCAGTACTTC. This chain joins TRBV27 and TRBJ2-7, with unresolved D. CDR1 and CDR2 (germline): MNHEY, SMNVEV (reference sequence). V shed 2 bases and J shed 2 bases, with 7 bases lying between them. The CDR3 is 13 amino acids.

The genes are TRBV4-3 and TRBJ2-3; TRBD2 aligns across 7 bases. There are 15 residues in the CDR3. Trimming cost V 0 bases and J 1 base; bases outside gene matches: 1. CDR1 and CDR2 from the germline V gene are LGHNA and YSLEER. The CDR3 is CASSQDRGGTDTQYF. The CDR3 DNA sequence: TGCGCCAGCAGCCAAGATCGGGGGGGCACAGATACGCAGTATTTT.

The genes are TRBV7-9 and TRBJ1-1; D not certain. This CDR3 region has 14 residues. With 7 bases removed from V and 5 bases from J, the gap between germline ends came to 17 bases. The germline gives CDR1 SEHNR, CDR2 FQNEAQ (reference sequence). CDR3 nucleotide sequence: TGTGCCAGCAACCTTGAGGAGGTGGGGACTGAAGCTTTCTTT. Its protein product is CASNLEEVGTEAFF.

V and J are TRBV6-5 and TRBJ2-1; 12 nucleotides agree with TRBD2. J lost 4 bases, V lost 4 bases, and 5 bases had no gene match. Germline V gene lookup returns CDR1 MNHEY and CDR2 SVGAGI. The CDR3 loop spans 16 amino acids. CDR3 sequence reads: CASSSGTSGLYNEQFF. For the CDR3, the DNA is TGTGCCAGCAGTTCCGGGACTAGCGGGCTGTACAATGAGCAGTTCTTC.

The V gene is TRBV28, the J gene TRBJ2-5, with D possibly matching TRBD2 (6 bases). Trimming removed 7 bases from V and 5 bases from J, with 20 bases in between. The CDR3 spans 15 residues. Per germline, CDR1 MDHEN and CDR2 SYDVKM. CDR3 sequence: CASKSGGVFLETQYF. The CDR3 DNA is TGTGCCAGCAAATCCGGCGGGGTCTTCCTGGAGACCCAGTACTTC. Full variable domain (rest looked up from reference TRBV28 and TRBJ2-5): DVKVTQSSRYLVKRTGEKVFLECVQDMDHENMFWYRQDPGLGLRLIYFSYDVKMKEKGDIPEGYSVSREKKERFSLILESASTNQTSMYLCASKSGGVFLETQYFGPGTRLLVL.

The genes are TRBV4-3 and TRBJ1-1; TRBD1 is a possible D gene (5 bases). Trimming left V 0 bases short and J 6 bases short, with 11 bases between. Germline CDR1 and CDR2: LGHNA and YSLEER. The CDR3 sequence is 14 residues long. The CDR3 region is CASSQDRDDAEAFF. CDR3 DNA sequence: TGCGCCAGCAGCCAAGATAGGGACGATGCTGAAGCTTTCTTT.

The rearrangement joins TRBV15 to TRBJ2-1; no clear D. Per the germline V gene, CDR1 is LNHNV and CDR2 is YYDKDF (reference sequence). The CDR3 totals 13 residues. Trimming left V 5 bases short and J 5 bases short, with 10 bases between. The CDR3 here is CATSEPPHNEQFF. CDR3 bases: TGTGCCACCAGCGAGCCACCCCACAATGAGCAGTTCTTC.

J is TRBJ2-7 and V is TRBV29-1; D not certain. The CDR3 is 10 residues long. Trimming shortened V by 4 bases and J by 6 bases, and 7 bases separated the two germline ends. Germline loops: CDR1 SQVTM, CDR2 ANQGSEA. The CDR3 nucleotides are TGCAGCGTTGGGGCGCGCGAGCAGTACTTC. This codes for CSVGAREQYF.

CDR3 bases: TGTGCCAGCAGCCATCCGACAGGGGGATTGGGTACGGAGACCCAGTACTTC. This gives the protein CASSHPTGGLGTETQYF. The J gene is TRBJ2-5, the V gene TRBV12-3 or TRBV12-4; 9 nucleotides match TRBD1. This CDR3 has 17 amino acids. With V trimmed by 6 bases and J by 5 bases, 16 bases remained unmatched.

CDR3 sequence: CATSGREGTDTQYF. The DNA of the CDR3 is TGTGCCACCAGCGGGAGGGAGGGCACAGATACGCAGTATTTT. The chain carries TRBV15 and TRBJ2-3; TRBD2 matches 7 bases. Germline lookup yields CDR1 LNHNV and CDR2 YYDKDF (reference sequence). V gave up 5 bases and J gave up 1 base; unmatched junction bases: 3. The CDR3 spans 14 residues.

In DNA form, the CDR3 reads TGCAGCGTTCCGTTCAGGGGTCGGTACCAAGAGACCCAGTACTTC. Protein: CSVPFRGRYQETQYF. This rearrangement joins TRBV29-1 to TRBJ2-5; a weak D match, TRBD1 (6 bases). Trimming pared 5 bases from V and 0 bases from J, leaving 16 bases between. The CDR3 has 15 residues. CDR1 and CDR2 (germline): SQVTM, ANQGSEA.

The rearrangement uses TRBV5-1 and TRBJ1-2; unclear D gene. CDR1 is SGHRS and CDR2 is YFSETQ in the germline V gene. This CDR3 comprises 12 residues. Trimming left V 5 bases short and J 3 bases short, with 8 bases between. DNA of the CDR3: TGCGCCAGCAGTCCAGGAGACTATGGCTACACCTTC. This encodes CASSPGDYGYTF.

CDR3: CASSQGGTAYNEQFF. The CDR3 nucleotides read TGTGCCAGCAGCCAAGGAGGCACAGCCTACAATGAGCAGTTCTTC. The rearrangement joins TRBV14 to TRBJ2-1; D ambiguous. CDR1 is SGHDN, CDR2 FVKESK, per germline. This CDR3 has 15 residues. V was shortened by 1 base and J by 2 bases, with 9 bases between the two germline ends.

This clonotype is a singleton in its sample. The chain carries TRBV4-3 and TRBJ2-3, with D perhaps assigned TRBD1 or TRBD2 (5 bases each). CDR1 LGHNA and CDR2 YSLEER come from the germline V gene. V was trimmed by 0 bases and J by 4 bases, leaving 20 bases between them. This CDR3 contains 18 residues. The CDR3 loop reads CASSQDGEGDALPDTQYF. The CDR3 coding sequence is TGCGCCAGCAGCCAAGATGGTGAAGGGGACGCATTGCCAGATACGCAGTATTTT.

The chain joins TRBV5-1 to TRBJ2-1; TRBD2 matches 14 bases. Per the germline V gene, CDR1 is SGHRS and CDR2 is YFSETQ. The CDR3 is made up of 15 amino acids. Germline trimming cut 5 bases from V and 5 bases from J; bases unmatched to any gene: 3. Here the CDR3 reads CASRKGLAGDNEQFF. The DNA for the CDR3 is TGCGCCAGCAGGAAGGGACTAGCGGGGGACAATGAGCAGTTCTTC.

This chain links TRBV29-1 with TRBJ1-2; D not certain. Trimming took 6 bases from V and 7 from J, leaving 12 bases between them. This CDR3 comprises 11 residues. Germline loops: CDR1 SQVTM, CDR2 ANQGSEA. The CDR3 nucleotides read TGCAGCGTCCCCTCGGCCGGTGGCTACACCTTC. This sequence encodes CSVPSAGGYTF.

This clonotype showed up just once. The gene calls are TRBV29-1 and TRBJ2-5; D is unresolved. Germline V lookup: CDR1 SQVTM, CDR2 ANQGSEA. V was trimmed by 7 bases and J by 1 base, leaving 16 bases between them. The CDR3 consists of 14 residues. This CDR3 is CSAYFKKLQETQYF. CDR3 DNA sequence: TGCAGCGCCTACTTCAAGAAACTCCAAGAGACCCAGTACTTC.

V and J are TRBV20-1 and TRBJ2-5; no clear D. Germline V lookup: CDR1 DFQATT, CDR2 SNEGSKA (reference sequence). The V end was cut by 3 bases, the J end by 2 bases, with 10 bases between. CDR3 length equals 13 residues. Here the CDR3 reads CSARESVQETQYF. CDR3 DNA: TGCAGTGCTAGGGAAAGCGTACAAGAGACCCAGTACTTC.

The chain has TRBV7-2 and TRBJ2-7; 12 bases fit TRBD2. J lost 3 bases, V lost 8 bases, and 5 bases had no gene match. The V gene's germline CDR1 is SGHTA and CDR2 FQGNSA. The CDR3 totals 14 residues. The CDR3 region is CASGGTSGYYEQYF. CDR3 nucleotides: TGTGCCAGCGGGGGGACTAGCGGGTACTACGAGCAGTACTTC.

This clonotype was seen just once. The chain recombines TRBV27 with TRBJ2-3; possible D gene TRBD1, 6 bases. V lost 3 bases, J lost 4 bases, and 11 bases lay in between. The CDR3 is 14 residues long. Germline V lookup: CDR1 MNHEY, CDR2 SMNVEV (reference sequence). CDR3 nucleotide sequence: TGTGCCAGCAGTTTCAACAGGGTTCCAGATACGCAGTATTTT. Its protein is CASSFNRVPDTQYF.

V and J are TRBV7-2 and TRBJ2-1; tentatively, D is TRBD2 (5 bases). The germline V gene has CDR1 SGHTA and CDR2 FQGNSA. The CDR3 runs 14 residues. V lost 5 bases, J lost 5 bases, and 13 bases lay in between. The CDR3 is CASSPYPGNNEQFF. In DNA form, the CDR3 reads TGTGCCAGCAGCCCCTACCCGGGGAACAATGAGCAGTTCTTC.

This chain uses TRBV27 with TRBJ2-1; no definite D call. Germline-derived CDR1 and CDR2 are MNHEY and SMNVEV (reference sequence). V dropped 6 bases and J dropped 6 bases, with 18 bases sitting between them. This CDR3 has 15 residues. CDR3 sequence (DNA): TGTGCCAGCAGAGATTTCGGTCCCCTCCCCAATGAGCAGTTCTTC. Translated: CASRDFGPLPNEQFF.